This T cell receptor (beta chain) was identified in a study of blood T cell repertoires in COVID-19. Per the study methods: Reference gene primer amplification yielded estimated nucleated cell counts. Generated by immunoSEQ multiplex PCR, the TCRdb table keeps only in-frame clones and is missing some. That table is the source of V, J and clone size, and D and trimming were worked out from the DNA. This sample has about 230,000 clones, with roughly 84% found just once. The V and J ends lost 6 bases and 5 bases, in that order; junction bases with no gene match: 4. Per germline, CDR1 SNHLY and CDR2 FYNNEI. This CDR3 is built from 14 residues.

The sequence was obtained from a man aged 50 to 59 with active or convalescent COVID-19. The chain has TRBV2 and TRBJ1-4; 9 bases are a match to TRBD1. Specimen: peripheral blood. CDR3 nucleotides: TGTGCCAGCAGAATAGGACAGGGGAATGAAAAACTGTTTTTT. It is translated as CASRIGQGNEKLFF.